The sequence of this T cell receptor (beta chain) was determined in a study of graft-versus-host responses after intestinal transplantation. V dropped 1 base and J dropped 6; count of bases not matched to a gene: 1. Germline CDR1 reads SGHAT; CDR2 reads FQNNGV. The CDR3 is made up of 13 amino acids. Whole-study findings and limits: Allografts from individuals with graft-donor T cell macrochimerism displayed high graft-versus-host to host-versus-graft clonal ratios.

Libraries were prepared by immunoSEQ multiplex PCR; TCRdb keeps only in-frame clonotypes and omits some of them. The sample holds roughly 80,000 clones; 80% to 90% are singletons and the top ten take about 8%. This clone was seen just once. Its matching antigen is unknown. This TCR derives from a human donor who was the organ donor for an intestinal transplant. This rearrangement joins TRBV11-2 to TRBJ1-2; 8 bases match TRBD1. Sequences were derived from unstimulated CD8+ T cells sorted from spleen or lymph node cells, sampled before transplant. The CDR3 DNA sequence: TGTGCCAGCAGCTTAGGGACAGGGCATGGCTACACCTTC. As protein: CASSLGTGHGYTF.